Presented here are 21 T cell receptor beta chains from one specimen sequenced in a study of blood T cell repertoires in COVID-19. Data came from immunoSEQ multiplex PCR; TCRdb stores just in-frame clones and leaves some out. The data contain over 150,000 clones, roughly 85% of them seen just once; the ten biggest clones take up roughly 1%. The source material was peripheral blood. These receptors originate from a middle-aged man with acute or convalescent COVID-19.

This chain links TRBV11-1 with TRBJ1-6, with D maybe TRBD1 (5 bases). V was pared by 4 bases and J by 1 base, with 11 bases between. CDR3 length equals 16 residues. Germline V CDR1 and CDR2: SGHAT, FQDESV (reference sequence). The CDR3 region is CASSSMTESYNSPLHF. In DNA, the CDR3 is TGTGCCAGCAGCTCGATGACAGAGTCCTATAATTCACCCCTCCACTTT.

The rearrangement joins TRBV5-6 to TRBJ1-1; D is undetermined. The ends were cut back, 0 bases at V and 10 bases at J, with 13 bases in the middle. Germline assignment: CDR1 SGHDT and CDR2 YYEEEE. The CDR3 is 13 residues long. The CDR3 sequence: CASSLATRAGAFF. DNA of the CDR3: TGTGCCAGCAGCTTGGCCACGCGGGCAGGAGCTTTCTTT. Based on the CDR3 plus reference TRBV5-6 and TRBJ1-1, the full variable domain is DAGVTQSPTHLIKTRGQQVTLRCSPKSGHDTVSWYQQALGQGPQFIFQYYEEEERQRGNFPDRFSGHQFPNYSSELNVNALLLGDSALYLCASSLATRAGAFFGQGTRLTVV.

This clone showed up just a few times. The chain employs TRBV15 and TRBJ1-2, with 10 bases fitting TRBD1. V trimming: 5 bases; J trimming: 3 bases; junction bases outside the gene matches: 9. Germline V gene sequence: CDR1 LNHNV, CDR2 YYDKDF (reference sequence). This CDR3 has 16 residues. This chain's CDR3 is CATSAWDRGGDYGYTF. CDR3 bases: TGTGCCACCAGCGCCTGGGACAGGGGAGGGGACTATGGCTACACCTTC.

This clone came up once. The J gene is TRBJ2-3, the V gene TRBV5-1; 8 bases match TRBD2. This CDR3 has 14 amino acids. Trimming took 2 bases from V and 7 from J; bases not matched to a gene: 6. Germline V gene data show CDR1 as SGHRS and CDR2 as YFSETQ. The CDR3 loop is CASSLSGGLNTQYF. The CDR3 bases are TGCGCCAGCAGCTTATCGGGGGGGTTGAATACGCAGTATTTT.

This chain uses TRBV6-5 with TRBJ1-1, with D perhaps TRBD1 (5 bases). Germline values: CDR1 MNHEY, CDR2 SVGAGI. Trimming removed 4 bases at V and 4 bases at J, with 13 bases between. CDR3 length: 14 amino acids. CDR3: CASSLGRGGTEAFF. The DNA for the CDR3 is TGTGCCAGCAGTTTGGGTAGGGGCGGCACTGAAGCTTTCTTT.

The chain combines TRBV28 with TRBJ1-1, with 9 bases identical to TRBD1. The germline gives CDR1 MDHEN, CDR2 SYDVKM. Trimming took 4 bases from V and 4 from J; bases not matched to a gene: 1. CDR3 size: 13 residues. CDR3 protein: CASSWDRVTEAFF. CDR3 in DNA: TGTGCCAGCAGTTGGGACAGGGTCACTGAAGCTTTCTTT.

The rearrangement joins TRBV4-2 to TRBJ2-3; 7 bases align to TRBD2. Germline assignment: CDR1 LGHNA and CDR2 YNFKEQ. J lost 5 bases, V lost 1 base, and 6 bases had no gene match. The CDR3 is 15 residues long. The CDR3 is CASSQGRGVKDTQYF. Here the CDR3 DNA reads TGTGCCAGCAGCCAAGGACGGGGGGTTAAAGATACGCAGTATTTT.

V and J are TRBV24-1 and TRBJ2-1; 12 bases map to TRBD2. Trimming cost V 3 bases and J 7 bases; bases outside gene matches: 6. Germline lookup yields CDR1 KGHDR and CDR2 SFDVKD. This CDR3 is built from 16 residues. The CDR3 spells CATSDLLAGGVNEQFF. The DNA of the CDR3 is TGTGCCACCAGTGATCTACTAGCGGGGGGAGTTAATGAGCAGTTCTTC.

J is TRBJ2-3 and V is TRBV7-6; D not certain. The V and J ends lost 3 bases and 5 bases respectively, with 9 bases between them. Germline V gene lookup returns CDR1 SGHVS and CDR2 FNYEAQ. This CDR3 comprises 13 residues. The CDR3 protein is CASSFPTLDTQYF. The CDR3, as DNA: TGTGCCAGCAGCTTTCCCACTCTAGATACGCAGTATTTT.

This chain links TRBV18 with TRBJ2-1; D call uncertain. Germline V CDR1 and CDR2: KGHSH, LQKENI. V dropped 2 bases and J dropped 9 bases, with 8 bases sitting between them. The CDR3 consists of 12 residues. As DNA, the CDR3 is TGTGCCAGCTCACCATCAGAAACTGAGCAGTTCTTC. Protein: CASSPSETEQFF.

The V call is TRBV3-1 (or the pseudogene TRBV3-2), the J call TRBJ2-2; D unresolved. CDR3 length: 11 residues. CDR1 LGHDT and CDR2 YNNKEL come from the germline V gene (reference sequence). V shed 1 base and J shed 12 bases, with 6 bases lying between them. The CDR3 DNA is TGTGCCAGCAGCCAAGTTGAGAAGCTGTTTTTT. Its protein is CASSQVEKLFF.

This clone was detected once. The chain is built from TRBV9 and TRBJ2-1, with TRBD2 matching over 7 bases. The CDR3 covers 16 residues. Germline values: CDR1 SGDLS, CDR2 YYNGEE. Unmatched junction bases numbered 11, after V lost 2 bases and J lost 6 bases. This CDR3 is CASSVNRGTTTNEQFF. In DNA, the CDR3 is TGTGCCAGCAGCGTGAACCGCGGGACTACAACCAATGAGCAGTTCTTC.

CDR3 sequence: CASSGRRGLYF. CDR3 coding DNA: TGTGCCAGTAGTGGGCGGAGAGGGCTGTACTTC. The chain couples TRBV19 to TRBJ2-4, with D tentatively TRBD2 (5 bases). The CDR3 length is 11 residues. V shed 5 bases and J shed 15 bases, with 14 bases lying between them. Germline V lookup: CDR1 LNHDA, CDR2 SQIVND (reference sequence). Based on the CDR3 plus reference TRBV19 and TRBJ2-4, the full variable domain is DGGITQSPKYLFRKEGQNVTLSCEQNLNHDAMYWYRQDPGQGLRLIYYSQIVNDFQKGDIAEGYSVSREKKESFPLTVTSAQKNPTAFYLCASSGRRGLYFGAGTRLSVL.

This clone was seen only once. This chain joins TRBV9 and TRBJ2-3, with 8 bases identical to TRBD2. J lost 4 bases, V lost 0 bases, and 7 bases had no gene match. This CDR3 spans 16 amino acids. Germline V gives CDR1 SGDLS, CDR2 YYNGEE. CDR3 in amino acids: CASSVGGAGASDTQYF. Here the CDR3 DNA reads TGTGCCAGCAGCGTAGGAGGAGCGGGAGCCTCAGATACGCAGTATTTT.

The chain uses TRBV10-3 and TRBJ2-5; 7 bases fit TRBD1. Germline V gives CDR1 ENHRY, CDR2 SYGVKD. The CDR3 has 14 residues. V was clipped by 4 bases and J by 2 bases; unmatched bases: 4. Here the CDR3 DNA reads TGTGCCATCAGTGGTAGCAGGGGGCAAGAGACCCAGTACTTC. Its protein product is CAISGSRGQETQYF.

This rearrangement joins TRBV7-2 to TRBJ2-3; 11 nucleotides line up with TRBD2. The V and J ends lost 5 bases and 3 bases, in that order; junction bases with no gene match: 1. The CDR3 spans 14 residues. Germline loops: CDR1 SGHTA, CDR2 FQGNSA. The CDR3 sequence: CASSPSGGTDTQYF. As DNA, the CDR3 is TGTGCCAGCAGCCCTAGCGGGGGGACAGATACGCAGTATTTT.

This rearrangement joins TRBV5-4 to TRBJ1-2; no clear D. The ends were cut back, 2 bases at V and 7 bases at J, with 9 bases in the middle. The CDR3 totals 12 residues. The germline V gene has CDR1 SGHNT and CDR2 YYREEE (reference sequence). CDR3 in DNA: TGTGCCAGCAGCTTCTCAGGAGGTGGCTACACCTTC. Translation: CASSFSGGGYTF.

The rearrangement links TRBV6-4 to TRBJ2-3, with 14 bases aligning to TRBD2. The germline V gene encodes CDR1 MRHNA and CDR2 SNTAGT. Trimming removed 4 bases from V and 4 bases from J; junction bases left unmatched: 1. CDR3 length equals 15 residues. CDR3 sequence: CASSGTSGGPDTQYF. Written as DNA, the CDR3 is TGTGCCAGCAGTGGGACTAGCGGGGGGCCAGATACGCAGTATTTT.

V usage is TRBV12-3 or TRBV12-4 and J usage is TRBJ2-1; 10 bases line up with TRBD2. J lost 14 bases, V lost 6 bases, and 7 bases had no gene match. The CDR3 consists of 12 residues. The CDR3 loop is CASSPTSGVEFF. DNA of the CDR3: TGTGCCAGCAGCCCTACTAGCGGGGTTGAGTTCTTC.

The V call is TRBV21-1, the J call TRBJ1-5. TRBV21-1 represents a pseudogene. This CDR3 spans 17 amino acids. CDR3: CASSKPPGEGYRQPQHF. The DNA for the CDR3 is TGTGCCAGCAGCAAACCACCAGGGGAGGGTTATCGTCAGCCCCAGCATTTT.

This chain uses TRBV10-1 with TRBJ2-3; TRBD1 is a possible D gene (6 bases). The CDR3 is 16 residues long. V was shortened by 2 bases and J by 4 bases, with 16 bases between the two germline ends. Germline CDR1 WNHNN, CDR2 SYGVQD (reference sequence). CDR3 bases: TGCGCCAGCAGTGAGGGGACGGGACAAACACCAGATACGCAGTATTTT. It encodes CASSEGTGQTPDTQYF.